A single sample is the source of the 14 T cell receptor beta chains below, sequenced in a study of T-cell memory formation after mild COVID-19. Via MiXCR, TCRdb re-called the 5' RACE reads, giving one row per CDR3 protein. The data contain 60,000 to 65,000 distinct CDR3 sequences, roughly 10% of them singletons. Specimen: PBMCs or a T cell subset sorted from them (not recorded which). Source of these receptors: a young man who had mild COVID-19 (a few samples of this study predate the infection). Cell type and time point are not known.

Concerning this clonotype: This CDR3 fails to terminate in the conserved phenylalanine or tryptophan, so it likely reflects a read error. The chain is built from TRBV5-1 and TRBJ1-3; TRBD1 matches 8 bases. V shed 0 bases, J shed 0 bases, and the junction held 5 bases outside the gene matches. This CDR3 has 17 amino acids. Germline CDR1 and CDR2: SGHRS and YFSETQ. The CDR3 nucleotides are TGCGCCAGCAGCTTGGGGCTCAGGGGGCCCTCTGGAAACACCATATATGTT. Translation: CASSLGLRGPSGNTIYV.

This clonotype was detected only a few times. CDR3: CASSQSRIAGRRYEQYF. In DNA form, the CDR3 reads TGCGCCAGCAGCCAAAGCCGCATTGCCGGGCGGCGCTACGAGCAGTACTTC. V is TRBV4-1 and J is TRBJ2-7; no clear D gene. Trimming took 2 bases from V and 3 from J, leaving 20 bases between them. Germline-derived CDR1 and CDR2 are MGHRA and YSYEKL. The CDR3 has 17 amino acids.

Comment on this clonotype: At one of its ends the junction is not consistent with the germline gene, which may arise from a read error. The V and J genes are TRBV6-5 and TRBJ1-4; no firm D call. From germline, CDR1 is MNHEY and CDR2 SVGAGI. This CDR3 spans 15 amino acids. The CDR3 loop reads CASSYDLFARGKLFF. The DNA for the CDR3 is TGTGCCAGCAGTTACGATTTATTCGCTCGAGGGAAACTTTTTTTT.

In this sample, this clonotype turned up a few times. In DNA, the CDR3 is TGTGCCAGCAGCTTAAGGGCGGGAGCCAAAGAGACCCAGTACTTC. It yields the protein CASSLRAGAKETQYF. The V call is TRBV7-2, the J call TRBJ2-5; 7 positions match TRBD2. Trimming removed 2 bases from V and 3 bases from J; junction bases left unmatched: 6. In germline, CDR1 is SGHTA, CDR2 FQGNSA. The CDR3 totals 15 residues.

V gene TRBV7-3 combines with J gene TRBJ1-1; D remains unclear. The germline V gene encodes CDR1 SGHTA and CDR2 FQGTGA. The CDR3 sequence is 15 residues long. V was pared by 5 bases and J by 1 base, with 14 bases between. The CDR3: CASSRTRAENTEAFF. The CDR3 DNA sequence: TGTGCCAGCAGCCGAACCCGGGCAGAGAACACTGAAGCTTTCTTT.

This clonotype was seen many times. The J gene is TRBJ2-5, the V gene TRBV5-1, with 7 bases that match TRBD2. Germline V gene lookup returns CDR1 SGHRS and CDR2 YFSETQ. With V trimmed by 5 bases and J by 5 bases, 15 bases remained unmatched. The CDR3 has 16 residues. Here the CDR3 reads CASSRGNSGGMETQYF. The CDR3 region has the DNA TGCGCCAGCAGTCGCGGTAACTCGGGGGGAATGGAGACCCAGTACTTC.

This clonotype showed up many times. V is TRBV11-2 and J is TRBJ2-3; D gene ambiguous. From germline, CDR1 is SGHAT and CDR2 FQNNGV. The CDR3 sequence is 14 residues long. V shed 0 bases and J shed 6 bases, with 10 bases lying between them. CDR3 sequence (DNA): TGTGCCAGCAGCTTAGACCGTGGTGGGGATACGCAGTATTTT. Translation gives CASSLDRGGDTQYF.

The rearrangement links TRBV7-2 to TRBJ1-1; 7 nucleotides agree with TRBD1. The V gene end was trimmed by 5 bases and the J gene end by 6 bases; junction bases not matched to a gene: 12. CDR1 and CDR2 from the germline V gene are SGHTA and FQGNSA. CDR3 length: 15 residues. The CDR3 sequence: CASSPYTGTDSEAFF. The CDR3 bases are TGTGCCAGCAGCCCTTATACCGGGACAGATTCTGAAGCTTTCTTT.

There are a few counts of this clonotype. V is TRBV7-2 and J is TRBJ1-2, with unresolved D. The CDR3 sequence is 14 residues long. Germline V gene sequence: CDR1 SGHTA, CDR2 FQGNSA. V was trimmed by 5 bases and J by 2 bases, leaving 12 bases between them. This CDR3 reads CASSHLLRNYGYTF. CDR3 in DNA: TGTGCCAGCAGCCACCTCCTGAGGAACTATGGCTACACCTTC. The whole variable domain, filled in from reference TRBV7-2 and TRBJ1-2, reads GAGVSQSPSNKVTEKGKDVELRCDPISGHTALYWYRQSLGQGLEFLIYFQGNSAPDKSGLPSDRFSAERTGGSVSTLTIQRTQQEDSAVYLCASSHLLRNYGYTFGSGTRLTVV.

This clonotype was seen a single time. The chain uses TRBV12-3 or TRBV12-4 and TRBJ2-6; no reliable D call. Trimming took off 6 bases at V and 2 bases at J, with 5 bases between the two ends. The CDR3 sequence is 13 residues long. The CDR3 DNA reads as TGTGCCAGCAGGAACACTGGGGCCAACGTCCTGACTTTC. Translation: CASRNTGANVLTF.

This clonotype has more than one count but fewer than ten. The chain employs TRBV6-2 or TRBV6-3 and TRBJ2-2; D may be TRBD2 (5 bases). Germline-derived CDR1 and CDR2 are MNHEY and SVGEGT. Trimming took 8 bases from V and 7 from J, leaving 5 bases between them. The CDR3 length is 10 residues. The CDR3: CASRGGELFF. In DNA form, the CDR3 reads TGTGCCAGCCGGGGCGGGGAGCTGTTTTTT.

This clonotype has just a few counts. V and J are TRBV7-2 and TRBJ1-1; D unresolved. Trimming shortened V by 2 bases and J by 2 bases, and 6 bases separated the two germline ends. There are 13 residues in the CDR3. Germline V gene sequence: CDR1 SGHTA, CDR2 FQGNSA. CDR3 nucleotides: TGTGCCAGCAGCTTACTTTATAACACTGAAGCTTTCTTT. Its protein product is CASSLLYNTEAFF. The variable domain in full, with the rest retrieved from reference TRBV7-2 and TRBJ1-1, is GAGVSQSPSNKVTEKGKDVELRCDPISGHTALYWYRQSLGQGLEFLIYFQGNSAPDKSGLPSDRFSAERTGGSVSTLTIQRTQQEDSAVYLCASSLLYNTEAFFGQGTRLTVV.

The table lists this clonotype with many counts. J is TRBJ1-3 and V is TRBV5-4; perhaps TRBD1 as D (6 bases). V was pared by 3 bases and J by 7 bases, with 14 bases between. Germline V gene sequence: CDR1 SGHNT, CDR2 YYREEE (reference sequence). The CDR3 length is 14 residues. CDR3 nucleotide sequence: TGTGCCAGCAGCTCGGAGGGGGGGAGTAACACCATATATTTT. It codes for CASSSEGGSNTIYF. The whole variable domain, remainder taken from reference TRBV5-4 and TRBJ1-3, is ETGVTQSPTHLIKTRGQQVTLRCSSQSGHNTVSWYQQALGQGPQFIFQYYREEENGRGNFPPRFSGLQFPNYSSELNVNALELDDSALYLCASSSEGGSNTIYFGEGSWLTVV.

This chain connects TRBV28 to TRBJ2-3; tentatively, D is TRBD2 (7 bases). Germline assignment: CDR1 MDHEN and CDR2 SYDVKM. The V and J ends lost 4 bases and 0 bases respectively, with 17 bases between them. The CDR3 spans 17 residues. This CDR3 is CASSSPSRGASTDTQYF. CDR3 nucleotides: TGTGCCAGCAGTTCCCCCTCACGGGGGGCCAGCACAGATACGCAGTATTTT.